This T cell receptor (beta chain) was identified during a study of blood T cell repertoires in COVID-19. Across the whole study: Samples came from the United States, Italy and Spain, spanning acute and convalescent COVID-19. PBMCs, B-cell-depleted T cells, or T cells were the source of the cDNA or gDNA that made up the material.

This CDR3 comprises 15 residues. CDR1 is SGHRS and CDR2 is YFSETQ in the germline V gene. Losses at the gene ends were 3 bases for V and 0 bases for J; bases not matched to a gene: 2. Original data processing: The authors estimated nucleated cell counts from reference gene primer amplification. The data were produced by immunoSEQ multiplex PCR, yet TCRdb's version contains in-frame clones alone and is incomplete. The D gene and trimming were derived from the DNA, and the V and J assignments and clone size from that table. The profile shows about 81,000 clones, roughly 78% of them singletons. The TCR originated in a human donor in a cohort sampled during active COVID-19. The V gene is TRBV5-1, the J gene TRBJ2-3, with 9 bases matching TRBD2. The sample was peripheral blood. The CDR3 sequence is CASSSSGASTDTQYF. DNA for the CDR3: TGCGCCAGCAGCTCTAGCGGGGCTAGCACAGATACGCAGTATTTT.